The TCR beta chain under discussion was sequenced for a study of spatial heterogeneity in lung cancer. Across the study: Sequence detection consistently recorded a greater number of beta-chain than alpha-chain sequences.

In the library, each TCR cDNA molecule bore its own unique molecular identifier. TCRdb reprocessed the 5' RACE reads via MiXCR and lists one record per CDR3 protein. The data hold about 110,000 distinct CDR3 sequences, with approximately 11% observed a single time. Germline-derived CDR1 and CDR2 are MDHEN and SYDVKM. Trimming removed 5 bases from V and 0 bases from J; junction bases left unmatched: 5. The CDR3 covers 16 residues. The time point denotes: blood at routine non-recurrence follow-up after resection. Without sorting, whole RNA was sequenced from tumor, nontumor lung or frozen PBMC. The source material was PBMCs, sampled at follow-up. The clonotype was recovered from a female donor with early-stage non-small cell lung cancer. The chain recombines TRBV28 with TRBJ2-1; 9 bases agree with TRBD1. CDR3: CASSRWDRDSYNEQFF. The CDR3 nucleotides are TGTGCCAGCAGTCGGTGGGACAGGGACTCCTACAATGAGCAGTTCTTC. Together with reference TRBV28 and TRBJ2-1, the CDR3 gives the full variable domain: DVKVTQSSRYLVKRTGEKVFLECVQDMDHENMFWYRQDPGLGLRLIYFSYDVKMKEKGDIPEGYSVSREKKERFSLILESASTNQTSMYLCASSRWDRDSYNEQFFGPGTRLTVL.